These 8 T cell receptor beta chains share one sample of origin, sequenced in a study of blood T cell repertoires in COVID-19. Libraries were prepared by immunoSEQ multiplex PCR; TCRdb keeps only in-frame clonotypes and omits some of them. The table records about 260,000 clones, 85% to 90% of them present only once. The sequencing input was peripheral blood. These receptors all stem from a woman between 35 and 50 years old with acute or convalescent COVID-19.

The rearrangement links TRBV7-9 to TRBJ1-6; D may be TRBD1 (5 bases). The CDR3 totals 16 residues. Germline CDR1 reads SEHNR; CDR2 reads FQNEAQ (reference sequence). V was shortened by 1 base and J by 2 bases, with 9 bases between the two germline ends. The CDR3 nucleotides read TGTGCCAGCAGCTTAGTGGGGGGAACCTATAATTCACCCCTCCACTTT. It encodes CASSLVGGTYNSPLHF.

The chain couples TRBV3-1 (or the pseudogene TRBV3-2) to TRBJ2-3; TRBD1 is a possible D gene (6 bases). V lost 4 bases and J lost 4, with 30 bases in between. CDR3 size: 20 residues. Germline-derived CDR1 and CDR2 are LGHDT and YNNKEL (reference sequence). CDR3 sequence (DNA): TGTGCCAGCAGCCCTCTTGCTGGGGGCTACCCTTACATGGATCCAGATACGCAGTATTTT. Its translation: CASSPLAGGYPYMDPDTQYF.

This chain uses TRBV11-3 with TRBJ1-5, with 7 bases lining up with TRBD1. Germline CDR1 and CDR2: SGHNT and YENEEA. The CDR3 sequence is 20 residues long. Germline trimming cut 2 bases from V and 0 bases from J; bases unmatched to any gene: 16. The CDR3 DNA reads as TGTGCCAGCAGCTTAAAACCCCCGGGGACAGAGTTATTTAGCAATCAGCCCCAGCATTTT. Translated: CASSLKPPGTELFSNQPQHF.

This clone was seen once. The CDR3 protein is CASSQVGGYNSPLHF. DNA of the CDR3: TGTGCCAGCAGCCAAGTCGGGGGCTATAATTCACCCCTCCACTTT. V gene TRBV14 combines with J gene TRBJ1-6, with D perhaps matching TRBD1 (5 bases). Trimming cost V 1 base and J 3 bases, with 7 bases left between them. This CDR3 has 15 residues. Per germline, CDR1 SGHDN and CDR2 FVKESK.

The chain uses TRBV4-1 and TRBJ2-3, with D perhaps matching TRBD2 (7 bases). This CDR3 is built from 15 residues. Between the trimmed V and J ends, which lost 0 bases and 6 bases, there was a span of 13 bases. Germline V gives CDR1 MGHRA, CDR2 YSYEKL. CDR3: CASSQEGGAADTQYF. DNA of the CDR3: TGCGCCAGCAGCCAAGAGGGGGGGGCCGCCGATACGCAGTATTTT.

This sequence joins TRBV6-5 and TRBJ2-7, with D possibly TRBD1 on 5 matching bases. This CDR3 spans 15 amino acids. Germline CDR1 and CDR2: MNHEY and SVGAGI. Trimming shortened V by 7 bases and J by 7 bases, and 23 bases separated the two germline ends. The CDR3 DNA reads as TGTGCCAGCACCCCAGATGTAGGGGTTATTGGGGAGCAGTACGTC. This gives the protein CASTPDVGVIGEQYV.

The count of this clone is one. The chain recombines TRBV11-2 with TRBJ2-7; 12 nucleotides agree with TRBD2. Germline-derived CDR1 and CDR2 are SGHAT and FQNNGV. This CDR3 is 16 amino acids long. J was trimmed by 5 bases and V by 4 bases; bases with no gene match: 9. This chain's CDR3 is CASSSYGTSGYDEQYV. The CDR3 nucleotides are TGTGCCAGCAGCTCATACGGGACTAGCGGGTACGACGAGCAGTACGTC.

The rearrangement joins TRBV6-5 to TRBJ1-5; 7 positions agree with TRBD1. The CDR3 is 15 residues long. Germline V gene lookup returns CDR1 MNHEY and CDR2 SVGAGI. Trimming removed 4 bases from V and 4 bases from J; junction bases left unmatched: 7. The CDR3 DNA reads TGTGCCAGCAGTTCCCCTGACAGGGCGAATCAGCCCCAGCATTTT. Its protein is CASSSPDRANQPQHF.